These 8 T cell receptor beta chains share one sample of origin, sequenced in a study of early T cells in non-severe SARS-CoV-2 infection. TCRdb analysed the 5' RACE reads with MiXCR anew, one entry per CDR3 protein. The sample records about 20,000 distinct CDR3 sequences, roughly 4.5% being singletons. Sequencing input: whole blood. Every receptor here comes from an adult who was a healthcare worker with PCR-confirmed SARS-CoV-2 infection or an uninfected control (not recorded which).

This clonotype was detected many times. This sequence joins TRBV19 and TRBJ1-2; D not certain. The CDR3 contains 15 residues. V shed 0 bases and J shed 8 bases, with 16 bases lying between them. Germline-derived CDR1 and CDR2 are LNHDA and SQIVND (reference sequence). CDR3: CASSIDHRSKWGYTF. CDR3 coding DNA: TGTGCCAGTAGTATAGATCACCGGAGCAAATGGGGCTACACCTTC.

This clonotype appeared many times. The J gene is TRBJ1-6, the V gene TRBV9, with D possibly being TRBD1 (5 bases). The germline V gene has CDR1 SGDLS and CDR2 YYNGEE. The CDR3 has 14 residues. The V end was cut by 4 bases, the J end by 4 bases, with 9 bases between. The CDR3 spells CASSQGTYNSPLHF. CDR3 nucleotides: TGTGCCAGCAGCCAGGGAACATATAATTCACCCCTCCACTTT.

This clonotype was found many times. The CDR3 sequence is CASRRGLAANTGELFF. CDR3 sequence (DNA): TGTGCCAGCAGACGGGGACTAGCGGCGAACACCGGGGAGCTGTTTTTT. This chain uses TRBV12-3 or TRBV12-4 with TRBJ2-2; 11 bases fit TRBD2. The CDR3 has 16 amino acids. V lost 6 bases, J lost 0 bases, and 3 bases stayed unmatched.

This clonotype was seen at least ten times. The chain couples TRBV5-1 to TRBJ1-1, with D hard to call. Germline CDR1 reads SGHRS; CDR2 reads YFSETQ. Trimming pared 1 base from V and 1 base from J, leaving 5 bases between. The CDR3 runs 13 residues. In DNA, the CDR3 is TGCGCCAGCAGCTTGCGCTCGAACACTGAAGCTTTCTTT. It encodes CASSLRSNTEAFF.

This clonotype was seen at least ten times. This sequence joins TRBV6-1 and TRBJ1-5, with 7 bases matching TRBD1. The V gene's germline CDR1 is MNHNS and CDR2 SASEGT. The trim removed 8 bases at V and 0 bases at J, leaving 10 bases unmatched. The CDR3 has 16 amino acids. The CDR3: CASYRGQAYSNQPQHF. The CDR3 DNA reads TGTGCCAGCTATCGAGGACAGGCGTATAGCAATCAGCCCCAGCATTTT.

In this sample, this clonotype turned up many times. The chain couples TRBV13 to TRBJ2-3; the D is unclear. This CDR3 comprises 12 residues. V gave up 5 bases and J gave up 4 bases, with 7 bases separating them. Per germline, CDR1 PRHDT and CDR2 FYEKMQ (reference sequence). In nucleotides, the CDR3 is TGTGCCAGCAGCCCCGGCCCAGATACGCAGTATTTT. Translating gives CASSPGPDTQYF. The full variable domain, its missing parts supplied by reference TRBV13 and TRBJ2-3, is AAGVIQSPRHLIKEKRETATLKCYPIPRHDTVYWYQQGPGQDPQFLISFYEKMQSDKGSIPDRFSAQQFSDYHSELNMSSLELGDSALYFCASSPGPDTQYFGPGTRLTVL.

V and J are TRBV15 and TRBJ1-1; a weak D match, TRBD1 (5 bases). The CDR3 is made up of 12 amino acids. Trimming removed 0 bases at V and 11 bases at J, with 10 bases between. CDR1 LNHNV and CDR2 YYDKDF come from the germline V gene (reference sequence). The CDR3 sequence: CATSRDGARAFF. CDR3 DNA sequence: TGTGCCACCAGCAGAGATGGGGCCCGGGCTTTCTTT.

At least ten counts were recorded for this clonotype. J is TRBJ1-3 and V is TRBV13; D is unclear. V lost 0 bases and J lost 0, with 12 bases in between. This CDR3 is 17 amino acids long. In germline, CDR1 is PRHDT, CDR2 FYEKMQ (reference sequence). The CDR3: CASSLGLIVGSGNTIYF. DNA of the CDR3: TGTGCCAGCAGCTTAGGCCTAATCGTTGGCTCTGGAAACACCATATATTTT.